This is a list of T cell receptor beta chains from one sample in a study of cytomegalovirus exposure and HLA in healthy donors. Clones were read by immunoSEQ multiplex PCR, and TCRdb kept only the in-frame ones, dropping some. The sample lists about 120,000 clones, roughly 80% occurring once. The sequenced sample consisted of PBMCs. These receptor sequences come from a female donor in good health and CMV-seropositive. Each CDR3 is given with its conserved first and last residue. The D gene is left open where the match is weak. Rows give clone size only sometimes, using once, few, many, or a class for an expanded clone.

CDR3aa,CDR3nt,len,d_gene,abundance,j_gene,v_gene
CASSSLGGTSSTDTQYF,TGCGCCAGCAGCTCTCTGGGGGGTACGTCTAGCACAGATACGCAGTATTTT,17,-,-,TRBJ2-3,TRBV5-1
CASSIVARATEAFF,TGTGCCAGTAGTATAGTCGCCAGGGCCACTGAAGCTTTCTTT,14,-,-,TRBJ1-1,TRBV19
CASSRQGPYEQYF,TGTGCCAGCAGTCGACAGGGGCCCTACGAGCAGTACTTC,13,TRBD1,-,TRBJ2-7,TRBV28
CASSLSTSNTGELFF,TGTGCCAGCAGCTTAAGCACCTCGAACACCGGGGAGCTGTTTTTT,15,-,-,TRBJ2-2,TRBV11-2
CASTRTWTEDGYTF,TGCGCCAGCACCCGAACCTGGACGGAGGATGGCTACACCTTC,14,-,-,TRBJ1-2,TRBV4-1
CASRFPTSGGYEQYF,TGTGCCAGCAGGTTCCCCACTAGCGGGGGCTACGAGCAGTACTTC,15,TRBD2,-,TRBJ2-7,TRBV6-5
CATRDRAEKLFF,TGTGCCACCCGGGACAGGGCTGAAAAACTGTTTTTT,12,TRBD1,-,TRBJ1-4,TRBV10-3
CASSTYRDSNQPQHF,TGTGCCAGTAGCACCTACAGGGATAGCAATCAGCCCCAGCATTTT,15,-,-,TRBJ1-5,TRBV19
CASSEGDTGPPVDTQYF,TGTGCCAGCAGTGAAGGGGACACCGGGCCCCCCGTAGATACGCAGTATTTT,17,-,-,TRBJ2-3,TRBV2
CAISDRDSSYEQYF,TGTGCCATCAGTGATCGGGACTCCTCCTACGAGCAGTACTTC,14,-,once,TRBJ2-7,TRBV10-3
CASGGARSSYEQYF,TGTGCCAGCGGGGGGGCCAGGAGCTCCTACGAGCAGTACTTC,14,-,-,TRBJ2-7,TRBV7-8
CASSEPRGGYTF,TGTGCCAGCAGCGAACCAAGGGGGGGCTACACCTTC,12,-,-,TRBJ1-2,TRBV7-9
CAWSVQGNQPQHF,TGTGCCTGGAGTGTACAAGGCAATCAGCCCCAGCATTTT,13,-,-,TRBJ1-5,TRBV30
CASSLTANYGYTF,TGTGCCAGCAGCCTGACAGCAAACTATGGCTACACCTTC,13,-,-,TRBJ1-2,TRBV28
CASSLARGDYEQYF,TGTGCCAGCAGCTTAGCCCGGGGGGACTACGAGCAGTACTTC,14,TRBD2,-,TRBJ2-7,TRBV7-2
CAWMGPANTEAFF,TGTGCCTGGATGGGCCCGGCGAACACTGAAGCTTTCTTT,13,-,once,TRBJ1-1,TRBV30
CASSLVGEGGYTF,TGTGCCAGCAGCTTGGTCGGGGAGGGTGGCTACACCTTC,13,-,-,TRBJ1-2,TRBV5-4
CASSTYRGQGEKLFF,TGCGCCAGCAGCACGTACAGGGGGCAAGGTGAAAAACTGTTTTTT,15,TRBD1,-,TRBJ1-4,TRBV4-3
CASSQDEDRVYGYTF,TGCGCCAGCAGCCAAGATGAGGACAGAGTCTATGGCTACACCTTC,15,-,few,TRBJ1-2,TRBV4-3
CAISGSRVGELFF,TGTGCCATCAGTGGAAGCCGGGTCGGGGAGCTGTTTTTT,13,-,-,TRBJ2-2,TRBV10-3
CASSPDRENGYTF,TGTGCCAGCTCACCTGACAGGGAAAACGGCTACACCTTC,13,TRBD1,-,TRBJ1-2,TRBV18
CASSLQGGEQPQHF,TGCGCCAGCAGCCTTCAGGGAGGGGAACAGCCCCAGCATTTT,14,-,few,TRBJ1-5,TRBV5-1